This TCR beta chain was sequenced during a study of vaccination and CD4 T cells after COVID-19. The wider study: The makeup of the convalescents was six males and four females, two of them Hispanic. Some control cultures received a CEFX pool, which served as the positive control. Others received an HIV-1 Nef pool or no peptide.

There are 15 residues in the CDR3. Germline V gene sequence: CDR1 LNHNV, CDR2 YYDKDF (reference sequence). Concerning this clonotype: What it recognizes is unknown. Compared with germline, one end of the junction differs, possibly owing to a read error.

Treatment described: roughly ten-day PBMC culture with coronavirus spike peptide pools or control peptides (ViraFEST assay). Once peptide pools had expanded antigen-specific T cells, ViraFEST sequenced TCRs. Healthy people given the vaccine had no prior SARS-CoV-2 infection (nucleocapsid antibodies were negative before and after vaccination). With the Oncomine TCR Beta short-read assay, DNA from cultured CD4+ T cells was sequenced. Each CDR3 protein is one row after TCRdb ran MiXCR on the PCR reads. The sample yields about 21,000 distinct CDR3 sequences, around 43% seen once. The V gene is TRBV15, the J gene TRBJ2-5, with 9 bases matching TRBD2. The clonotype was recovered from a human donor who received a COVID-19 vaccine. The starting material was CD4+ T cells from blood, cultured in vitro, obtained before SARS-CoV-2 vaccination. This CDR3 is CATSRDPSGEEAQYF. CDR3 nucleotides: TGTGCCACCAGCAGAGATCCTAGCGGGGAAGAGGCCCAGTACTTC.